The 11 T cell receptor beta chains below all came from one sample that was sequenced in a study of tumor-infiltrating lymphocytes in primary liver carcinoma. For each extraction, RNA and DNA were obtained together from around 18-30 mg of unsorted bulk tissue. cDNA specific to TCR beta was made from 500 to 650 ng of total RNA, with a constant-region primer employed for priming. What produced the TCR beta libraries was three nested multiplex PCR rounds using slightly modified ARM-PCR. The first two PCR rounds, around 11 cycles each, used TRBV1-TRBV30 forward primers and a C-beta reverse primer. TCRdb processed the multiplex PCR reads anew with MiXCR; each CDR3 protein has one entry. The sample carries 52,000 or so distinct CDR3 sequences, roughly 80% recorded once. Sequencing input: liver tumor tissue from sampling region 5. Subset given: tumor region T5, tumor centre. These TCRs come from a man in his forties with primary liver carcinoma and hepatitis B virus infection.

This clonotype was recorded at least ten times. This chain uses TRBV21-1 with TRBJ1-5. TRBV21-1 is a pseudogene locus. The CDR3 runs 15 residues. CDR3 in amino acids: CASTQVGTAYQPQHF. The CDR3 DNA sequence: TGTGCCAGCACCCAAGTGGGGACGGCGTATCAGCCCCAGCATTTT.

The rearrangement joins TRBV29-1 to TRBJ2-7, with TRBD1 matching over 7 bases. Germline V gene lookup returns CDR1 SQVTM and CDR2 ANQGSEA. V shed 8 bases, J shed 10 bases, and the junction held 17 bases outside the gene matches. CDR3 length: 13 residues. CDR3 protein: CSLAPTGLHYQYF. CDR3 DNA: TGCAGCCTTGCCCCGACAGGGCTCCACTACCAGTACTTC.

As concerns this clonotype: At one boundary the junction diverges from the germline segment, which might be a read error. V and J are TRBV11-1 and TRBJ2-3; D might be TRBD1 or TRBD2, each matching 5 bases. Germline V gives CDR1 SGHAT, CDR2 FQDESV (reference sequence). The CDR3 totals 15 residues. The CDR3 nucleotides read TGTGCCAGCAGTTTGTCGAGGGAGAGCACAGGTACGCAATATTTT. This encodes CASSLSRESTGTQYF.

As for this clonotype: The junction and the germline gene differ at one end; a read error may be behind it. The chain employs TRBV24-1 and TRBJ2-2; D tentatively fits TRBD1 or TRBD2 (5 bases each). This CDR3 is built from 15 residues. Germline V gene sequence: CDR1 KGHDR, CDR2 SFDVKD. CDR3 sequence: CTTSHIGTNTGKLFF. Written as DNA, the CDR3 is TGTACCACCAGTCATATAGGGACGAACACCGGGAAGCTGTTTTTT.

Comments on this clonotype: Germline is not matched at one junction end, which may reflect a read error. The CDR3 nucleotides read TGCGCCAGCAGCTTGTCGCGAGGTCTTCGCCAAGAGACCCACTACTTC. Translated, it gives CASSLSRGLRQETHYF. J is TRBJ2-5 and V is TRBV5-1; D gene ambiguous. This CDR3 spans 16 amino acids. Germline CDR1 reads SGHRS; CDR2 reads YFSETQ.

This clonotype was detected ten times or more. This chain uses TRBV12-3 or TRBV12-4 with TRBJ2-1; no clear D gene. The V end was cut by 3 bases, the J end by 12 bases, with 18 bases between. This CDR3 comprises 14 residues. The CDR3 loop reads CASSFSLTAGWQFF. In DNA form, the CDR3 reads TGTGCCAGCAGTTTCAGCCTTACAGCAGGATGGCAGTTCTTC.

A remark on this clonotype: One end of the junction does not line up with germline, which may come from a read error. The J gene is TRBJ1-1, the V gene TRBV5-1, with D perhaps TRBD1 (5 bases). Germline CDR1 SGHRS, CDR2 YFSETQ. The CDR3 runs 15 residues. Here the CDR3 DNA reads TGCGCCAGCAGCTTGGCCGGAGGGGCAAGGACTGAAGTTTCCTTT. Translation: CASSLAGGARTEVSF.

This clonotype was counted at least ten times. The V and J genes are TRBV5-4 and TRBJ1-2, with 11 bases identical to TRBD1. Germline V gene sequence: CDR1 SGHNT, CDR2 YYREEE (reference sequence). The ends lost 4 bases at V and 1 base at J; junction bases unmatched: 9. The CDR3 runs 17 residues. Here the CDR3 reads CASSTPGQGDFNYGYTF. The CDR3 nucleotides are TGTGCCAGCAGCACCCCGGGACAGGGGGATTTTAACTATGGCTACACCTTC. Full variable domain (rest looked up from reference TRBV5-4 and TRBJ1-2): ETGVTQSPTHLIKTRGQQVTLRCSSQSGHNTVSWYQQALGQGPQFIFQYYREEENGRGNFPPRFSGLQFPNYSSELNVNALELDDSALYLCASSTPGQGDFNYGYTFGSGTRLTVV.

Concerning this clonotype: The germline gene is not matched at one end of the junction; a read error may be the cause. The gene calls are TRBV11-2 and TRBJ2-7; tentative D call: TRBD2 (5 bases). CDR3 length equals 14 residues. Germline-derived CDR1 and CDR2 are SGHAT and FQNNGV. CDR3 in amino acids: CASSSNGNSYEQCF. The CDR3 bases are TGTGCCAGCAGCTCTAACGGGAACTCCTACGAACAGTGCTTC.

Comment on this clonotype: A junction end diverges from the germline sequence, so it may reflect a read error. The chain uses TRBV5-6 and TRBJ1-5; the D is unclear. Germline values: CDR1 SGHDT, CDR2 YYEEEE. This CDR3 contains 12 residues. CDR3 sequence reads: CVSSYLNQPQHF. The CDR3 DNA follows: TGTGTCAGCAGCTATCTGAATCAGCCCCAGCATTTT.

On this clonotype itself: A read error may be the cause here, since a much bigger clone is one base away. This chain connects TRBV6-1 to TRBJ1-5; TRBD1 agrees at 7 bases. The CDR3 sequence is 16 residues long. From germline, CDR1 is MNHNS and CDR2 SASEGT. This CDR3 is CASSEGGGESNQPQLF. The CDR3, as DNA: TGTGCCAGCAGTGAAGGAGGGGGCGAGAGCAATCAGCCCCAGCTTTTT.